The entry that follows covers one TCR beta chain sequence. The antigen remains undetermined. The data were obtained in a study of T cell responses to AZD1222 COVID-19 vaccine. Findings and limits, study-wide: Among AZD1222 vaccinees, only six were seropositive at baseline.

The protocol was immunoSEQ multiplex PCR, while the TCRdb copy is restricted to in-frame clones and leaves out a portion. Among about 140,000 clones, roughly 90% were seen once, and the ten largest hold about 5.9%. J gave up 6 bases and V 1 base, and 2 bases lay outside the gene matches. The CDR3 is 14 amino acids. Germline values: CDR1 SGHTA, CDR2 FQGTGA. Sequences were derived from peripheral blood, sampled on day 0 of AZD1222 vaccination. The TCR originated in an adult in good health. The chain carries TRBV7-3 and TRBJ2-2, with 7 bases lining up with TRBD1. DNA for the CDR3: TGTGCCAGCAGCTTAAAGGGGGCCCCCGGGGAGCTGTTTTTT. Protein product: CASSLKGAPGELFF.